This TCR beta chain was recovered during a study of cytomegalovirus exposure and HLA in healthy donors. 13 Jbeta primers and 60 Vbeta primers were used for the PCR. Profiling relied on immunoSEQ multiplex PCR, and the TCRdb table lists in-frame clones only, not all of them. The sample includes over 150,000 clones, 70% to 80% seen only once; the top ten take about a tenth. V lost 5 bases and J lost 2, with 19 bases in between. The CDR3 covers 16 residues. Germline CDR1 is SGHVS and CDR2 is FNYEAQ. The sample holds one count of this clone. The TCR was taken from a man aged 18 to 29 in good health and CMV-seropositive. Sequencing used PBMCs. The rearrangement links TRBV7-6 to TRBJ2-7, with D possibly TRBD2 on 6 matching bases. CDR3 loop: CASSPSLASSAYEQYF. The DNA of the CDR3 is TGTGCCAGCAGCCCCTCCCTAGCGAGTAGCGCCTACGAGCAGTACTTC.